Shown below are 29 T cell receptor beta chains from a single sample sequenced in a study of T cells after yellow fever vaccination. From the 5' RACE reads, TCRdb called clonotypes with MiXCR, one entry per CDR3 protein. The sample contains about 580,000 distinct CDR3 sequences, roughly a sixth of which appear only once. Sequenced material: PBMCs, taken 5 to 6 days after the first yellow fever vaccination. The receptors come from a young man who received the YFV17D yellow fever vaccine.

This clonotype appeared a few times. The chain joins TRBV4-3 to TRBJ1-2, with 9 positions matching TRBD1. The CDR3 sequence is 15 residues long. Germline V gene data show CDR1 as LGHNA and CDR2 as YSLEER. The V gene end was trimmed by 4 bases and the J gene end by 3 bases; junction bases not matched to a gene: 6. The CDR3 protein is CASSPGQGVHYGYTF. The CDR3 bases are TGCGCCAGCAGCCCGGGACAGGGAGTCCACTATGGCTACACCTTC.

This clonotype was detected many times. The genes are TRBV12-3 or TRBV12-4 and TRBJ2-5, with TRBD1 matching 7 bases. Trimming cost V 6 bases and J 2 bases; bases outside gene matches: 15. CDR3 length: 17 residues. CDR3 in amino acids: CASRPPRQGMPQETQYF. In nucleotides, the CDR3 is TGTGCCAGCAGACCACCCAGACAGGGAATGCCTCAAGAGACCCAGTACTTC.

In this sample, this clonotype turned up a few times. This rearrangement joins TRBV20-1 to TRBJ2-7; D unclear. The CDR3 is 17 amino acids. The V gene's germline CDR1 is DFQATT and CDR2 SNEGSKA (reference sequence). Trimming took off 0 bases at V and 2 bases at J, with 20 bases between the two ends. CDR3 in DNA: TGCAGTGCTAGAGATCCCTACCGGGCGAGGCCGACCTACGAGCAGTACGTC. It encodes CSARDPYRARPTYEQYV.

The gene calls are TRBV4-1 and TRBJ2-7; TRBD1 or TRBD2 may be the D gene (5 bases each). The ends were cut back, 1 base at V and 4 bases at J, with 11 bases in the middle. This CDR3 contains 14 residues. Germline V CDR1 and CDR2: MGHRA, YSYEKL. The CDR3 bases are TGCGCCAGCAGCCAAGTAGGGGAGAGATACGAGCAGTACTTC. Translated, it gives CASSQVGERYEQYF.

V is TRBV5-1 and J is TRBJ2-3, with TRBD2 matching 12 bases. The junction had 5 bases not matched to a gene; V was cut back by 4 bases and J by 2 bases. Germline CDR1 reads SGHRS; CDR2 reads YFSETQ. The CDR3 loop spans 16 amino acids. The CDR3 here is CASSGWTSGNTDTQYF. CDR3 sequence (DNA): TGCGCCAGCAGCGGATGGACTAGCGGGAACACAGATACGCAGTATTTT.

The chain couples TRBV20-1 to TRBJ2-3, with 12 bases fitting TRBD2. J was trimmed by 4 bases and V by 1 base; bases with no gene match: 12. The CDR3 runs to 18 residues. Germline values: CDR1 DFQATT, CDR2 SNEGSKA (reference sequence). The DNA of the CDR3 is TGCAGTGCTAGAGGCGCCCCGACTAGCGGGGGATGGTCAGATACGCAGTATTTT. Translated, it gives CSARGAPTSGGWSDTQYF.

This clonotype was seen at least ten times. The chain is built from TRBV6-4 and TRBJ2-3; unclear D gene. This CDR3 comprises 11 residues. V lost 11 bases to trimming and J lost 1 base, with 7 bases between them. Germline CDR1 is MRHNA and CDR2 is SNTAGT. DNA for the CDR3: TGTGCCCCACCCCGCACAGATACGCAGTATTTT. Translated: CAPPRTDTQYF.

J is TRBJ2-3 and V is TRBV6-1; a weak D match, TRBD2 (7 bases). The V gene lost 5 bases and the J gene lost 5 bases, with 17 bases spanning the gap. CDR3 length: 15 amino acids. The germline V gene has CDR1 MNHNS and CDR2 SASEGT. CDR3 in DNA: TGTGCCAGCAGTCAGGGGAGCGGGGTTATAGATACGCAGTATTTT. Its protein product is CASSQGSGVIDTQYF.

The rearrangement uses TRBV9 and TRBJ2-3; D could derive from TRBD1 or TRBD2 (6 bases each). The V and J ends lost 4 bases and 8 bases respectively, with 23 bases between them. The CDR3 has 16 amino acids. Germline CDR1 reads SGDLS; CDR2 reads YYNGEE. CDR3 nucleotides: TGTGCCAGCAGCTCATTTATGATGGGGGGCCTCGGTACGCAGTATTTT. It translates to CASSSFMMGGLGTQYF. Full variable domain (missing parts from reference TRBV9 and TRBJ2-3): DSGVTQTPKHLITATGQRVTLRCSPRSGDLSVYWYQQSLDQGLQFLIQYYNGEERAKGNILERFSAQQFPDLHSELNLSSLELGDSALYFCASSSFMMGGLGTQYFGPGTRLTVL.

Comment on this clonotype: Germline and junction disagree at one end, which may indicate a read error. The chain joins TRBV7-9 to TRBJ1-1; no firm D call. This CDR3 contains 14 residues. The germline gives CDR1 SEHNR, CDR2 FQNEAQ (reference sequence). The CDR3 DNA reads TGTGCCAGCAGCCTAGCAGAAACAAACACTGAAGCTTTCTTT. This codes for CASSLAETNTEAFF. The full variable domain, with the rest looked up from reference TRBV7-9 and TRBJ1-1, is DTGVSQNPRHKITKRGQNVTFRCDPISEHNRLYWYRQTLGQGPEFLTYFQNEAQLEKSRLLSDRFSAERPKGSFSTLEIQRTEQGDSAMYLCASSLAETNTEAFFGQGTRLTVV.

This clonotype appeared many times. The rearrangement joins TRBV20-1 to TRBJ2-1; weak D call: TRBD1 (7 bases). Looked up from germline, CDR1 is DFQATT and CDR2 is SNEGSKA (reference sequence). The CDR3 totals 14 residues. V was shortened by 0 bases and J by 7 bases, with 13 bases between the two germline ends. The CDR3 sequence is CSARDRQGGNEQFF. The CDR3 region has the DNA TGCAGTGCTAGAGATCGACAGGGAGGTAATGAGCAGTTCTTC.

This clonotype was detected a few times. CDR3 sequence: CASSPRNSGIGTDTQYF. Here the CDR3 DNA reads TGCGCCAGCAGCCCCCGGAACTCGGGAATCGGCACAGATACGCAGTATTTT. J is TRBJ2-3 and V is TRBV4-1; tentative D call: TRBD2 (5 bases). The germline gives CDR1 MGHRA, CDR2 YSYEKL. The CDR3 length is 17 residues. The V end lost 4 bases, the J end lost 1 base, and 18 bases lay between the germline ends.

The rearrangement links TRBV6-2 or TRBV6-3 to TRBJ2-7, with D perhaps assigned TRBD1 or TRBD2 (5 bases each). Trimming cost V 0 bases and J 3 bases, with 12 bases left between them. In germline, CDR1 is MNHEY, CDR2 SVGEGT. The CDR3 contains 15 residues. The CDR3 DNA follows: TGTGCCAGCAGTTACTCGGGGACCCTCGGCTACGAGCAGTACTTC. Translation: CASSYSGTLGYEQYF.

V and J are TRBV19 and TRBJ2-1; 7 bases line up with TRBD2. CDR3 size: 17 residues. V trimming: 3 bases; J trimming: 5 bases; junction bases outside the gene matches: 13. CDR1 and CDR2 (germline): LNHDA, SQIVND (reference sequence). CDR3 sequence (DNA): TGTGCCAGTAGTATCAGAGCGGGGTCGTTTATAAACAATGAGCAGTTCTTC. Translation gives CASSIRAGSFINNEQFF.

The rearrangement uses TRBV9 and TRBJ1-5; perhaps TRBD1 as D (6 bases). The CDR3 runs to 14 residues. CDR1 SGDLS and CDR2 YYNGEE come from the germline V gene. Trimming took off 0 bases at V and 6 bases at J, with 10 bases between the two ends. The CDR3 DNA sequence: TGTGCCAGCAGCGTAGACCAGGGGAGTCAGCCCCAGCATTTT. This encodes CASSVDQGSQPQHF.

For the CDR3, the DNA is TGTGCCAGCAGCGGGGGGGGCTATGAAGCTTTCTTT. As protein: CASSGGGYEAFF. This chain links TRBV7-8 with TRBJ1-1; tentative D call: TRBD1 (6 bases). CDR1 is SGHVS, CDR2 FQNEAQ, per germline. The CDR3 spans 12 residues. V was trimmed by 5 bases and J by 7 bases, leaving 11 bases between them.

This clonotype was seen a few times. The chain combines TRBV9 with TRBJ1-1; D unclear. Germline CDR1 and CDR2: SGDLS and YYNGEE. The length of the CDR3 is 14 residues. V was cut by 2 bases and J by 1 base, with 9 bases left in between. The CDR3 sequence is CASSVLPGNTEAFF. The CDR3, as DNA: TGTGCCAGCAGCGTCCTACCGGGGAACACTGAAGCTTTCTTT.

The chain employs TRBV27 and TRBJ2-5, with TRBD1 matching over 8 bases. The CDR3 consists of 13 residues. Germline V lookup: CDR1 MNHEY, CDR2 SMNVEV (reference sequence). V trimming: 6 bases; J trimming: 4 bases; junction bases outside the gene matches: 4. The DNA of the CDR3 is TGTGCCAGCAGAGGCAGGGGGCGAGAGACCCAGTACTTC. It encodes CASRGRGRETQYF.

This clonotype has more than one count but fewer than ten. This chain uses TRBV12-3 or TRBV12-4 with TRBJ2-3; maybe TRBD2 (5 bases). V shed 3 bases and J shed 5 bases, with 9 bases lying between them. The CDR3 totals 13 residues. The CDR3 sequence is CASSLSGEDTQYF. The CDR3 region has the DNA TGTGCCAGCAGTTTGTCCGGGGAAGATACGCAGTATTTT.

In this sample, this clonotype turned up a few times. The V gene is TRBV5-1, the J gene TRBJ2-1, with 11 bases aligning to TRBD1. The V and J ends lost 7 bases and 7 bases, in that order; junction bases with no gene match: 7. The germline V gene has CDR1 SGHRS and CDR2 YFSETQ. The CDR3 sequence is 14 residues long. CDR3 nucleotide sequence: TGCGCCAGCGGCCGGGACAGGGGGATAAATGAGCAGTTCTTC. It specifies CASGRDRGINEQFF.

The genes are TRBV20-1 and TRBJ2-1, with a possible D match to TRBD2 (5 bases). CDR3 size: 14 residues. V dropped 6 bases and J dropped 0 bases, with 12 bases sitting between them. Germline lookup yields CDR1 DFQATT and CDR2 SNEGSKA (reference sequence). The CDR3 DNA is TGCAGTGCCAAGGACTCTTACTCCTACAATGAGCAGTTCTTC. Translating gives CSAKDSYSYNEQFF.

This clonotype was seen more than once but under ten times. The J gene is TRBJ1-6, the V gene TRBV27, with a possible D match to TRBD1 (5 bases). The CDR3 has 13 residues. Trimming left V 5 bases short and J 14 bases short, with 16 bases between. The V gene's germline CDR1 is MNHEY and CDR2 SMNVEV (reference sequence). In DNA, the CDR3 is TGTGCCAGCAGTCGGGACCCTAGGTGGGCCCTCCACTTT. It translates to CASSRDPRWALHF.

The chain links TRBV20-1 to TRBJ1-2; 11 bases align to TRBD1. V was pared by 1 base and J by 2 bases, with 0 bases of the junction left unmatched. Germline CDR1 DFQATT, CDR2 SNEGSKA (reference sequence). The CDR3 length is 14 residues. CDR3 sequence reads: CSARGDRGNYGYTF. The CDR3 DNA is TGCAGTGCTAGAGGGGACAGGGGGAACTATGGCTACACCTTC.

This clonotype came up a few times. The gene calls are TRBV27 and TRBJ1-4; D is undetermined. V was trimmed by 2 bases and J by 4 bases, leaving 8 bases between them. Looked up from germline, CDR1 is MNHEY and CDR2 is SMNVEV (reference sequence). This CDR3 is 14 amino acids long. CDR3 loop: CASSLAGVNEKLFF. The CDR3 DNA sequence: TGTGCCAGCAGTTTAGCCGGGGTTAATGAAAAACTGTTTTTT.

The J gene is TRBJ2-1, the V gene TRBV11-2, with 14 bases fitting TRBD2. CDR3 length: 21 amino acids. The germline gives CDR1 SGHAT, CDR2 FQNNGV. With V trimmed by 0 bases and J by 4 bases, 14 bases remained unmatched. The CDR3 sequence is CASSLDAYEGLAGVTYNEQFF. In DNA, the CDR3 is TGTGCCAGCAGCTTAGATGCGTACGAGGGACTAGCGGGGGTTACTTACAATGAGCAGTTCTTC.

Only a few counts were recorded for this clonotype. The gene calls are TRBV5-1 and TRBJ1-2; D is possibly TRBD1 (6 bases). Germline lookup yields CDR1 SGHRS and CDR2 YFSETQ. The CDR3 runs 12 residues. With 8 bases removed from V and 6 bases from J, the gap between germline ends came to 14 bases. Written as DNA, the CDR3 is TGCGCCAGTAGCGGGGGGCTCAATGGCTACACCTTC. Translating gives CASSGGLNGYTF.

The J gene is TRBJ1-2, the V gene TRBV9; weak D call: TRBD1 (6 bases). The germline gives CDR1 SGDLS, CDR2 YYNGEE. The V gene lost 3 bases and the J gene lost 5 bases, with 17 bases spanning the gap. The CDR3 totals 15 residues. CDR3 in amino acids: CASSARETGAYGYTF. The CDR3 DNA reads TGTGCCAGCAGCGCCCGGGAGACAGGAGCTTATGGCTACACCTTC.

The chain is built from TRBV18 and TRBJ2-7; 8 bases are shared with TRBD2. Trimming removed 4 bases from V and 3 bases from J; junction bases left unmatched: 5. CDR3 size: 14 residues. The V gene's germline CDR1 is KGHSH and CDR2 LQKENI. The CDR3 is CASSRGTRNYEQYF. In nucleotides, the CDR3 is TGTGCCAGCTCACGGGGGACTAGGAACTACGAGCAGTACTTC.

V and J are TRBV15 and TRBJ2-5, with 7 bases fitting TRBD2. Germline-derived CDR1 and CDR2 are LNHNV and YYDKDF (reference sequence). After removal of 0 bases from V and 1 base from J, the junction contained 5 bases not matched to a gene. The CDR3 contains 16 residues. The CDR3 bases are TGTGCCACCAGCAGAGAACAAGCGGGGTTCCAAGAGACCCAGTACTTC. This gives the protein CATSREQAGFQETQYF.